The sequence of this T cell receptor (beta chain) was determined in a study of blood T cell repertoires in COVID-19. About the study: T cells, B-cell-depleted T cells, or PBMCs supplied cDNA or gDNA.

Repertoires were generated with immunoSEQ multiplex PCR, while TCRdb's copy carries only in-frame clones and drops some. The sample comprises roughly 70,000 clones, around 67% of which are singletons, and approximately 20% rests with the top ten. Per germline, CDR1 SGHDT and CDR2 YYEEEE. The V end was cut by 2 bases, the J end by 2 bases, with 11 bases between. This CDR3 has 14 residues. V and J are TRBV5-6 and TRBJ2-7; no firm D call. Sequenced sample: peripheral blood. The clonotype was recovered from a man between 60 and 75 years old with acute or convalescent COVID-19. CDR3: CASSFNPVTYEQYF. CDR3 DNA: TGTGCCAGCAGCTTTAACCCGGTCACCTACGAGCAGTACTTC.